The clone carrying this T cell receptor beta chain has just a few counts. Its antigen is unidentified. MiXCR, run by TCRdb on the PCR reads, gives a single entry per CDR3 protein. The sample holds over 550,000 distinct CDR3 sequences; approximately 24% are singletons and the top ten take 0.75% to 0.8%. This specimen comes from a study of molecular identifiers for immune sequencing clone quantification. Notes on the study in general: More than 97% of effector molecules, versus under 1% of naive-cell molecules, belonged to clones above 20 RNA copies.

There are 15 residues in the CDR3. Trimming at V came to 6 bases and at J to 0 bases, leaving 8 bases not matched to a gene. In germline, CDR1 is SGHDN, CDR2 FVKESK. Naive CD8 T cell sorting was performed on the CD8+CD4-CCR7+CD45RA+ phenotype. The sample consisted of naive CD8+ T cells from blood, with Jurkat cell RNA spiked in. Subset indicated: FACS-sorted CD8+CD4-CCR7+CD45RA+ naive T cells. The chain has TRBV14 and TRBJ2-7; 7 bases fit TRBD1. The clonotype was recovered from a human donor in good health. Some libraries in this study had Jurkat cell RNA spiked in. The CDR3 nucleotides are TGTGCCAGCAGTCACAGGGGCCAGGCCTCCTACGAGCAGTACTTC. As protein: CASSHRGQASYEQYF.